Given below is one T cell receptor (beta chain) in context. The antigen it recognizes is unknown. Within one base of it there is no much larger clone, and no base qualities were kept. RNA was extracted using the RNeasy kit, and roughly 0.5 to 1 ug of the RNA was reverse transcribed with random hexamers. The immunoSEQ multiplex PCR assay, covering 54 Vbeta and 13 Jbeta segments, was used to amplify TCR beta CDR3 regions. To correct PCR amplification bias, a synthetic template baseline was used for both primer optimization and computational correction. For the original study's pipeline: Reads were annotated to V, D and J genes per IMGT and analyzed with immunoSEQ Analyzer, keeping only productive sequences. To calculate clonality, Shannon entropy was normalized by log2 of the number of productive unique sequences and then subtracted from one. For each patient and control, public and private clones were evaluated within the 100 most prevalent clones. Clones were defined as Susac-specific if absent from the healthy and MS cohorts, from some 1,000 published viral clones and from other ImmuneACCESS disease sequences. TCRdb's own reprocessing of the public reads used fastp at Q25 and MiXCR and kept productive beta chains. Every CDR3 protein is listed once, alongside the most common genes and DNA of its rows. For this entry, the V and J calls and clone size follow TCRdb and not the study's own pipeline. Here the sample has some 120,000 distinct CDR3 sequences; 94% occur a single time. The top ten clones comprise 0.095% to 0.1% of the sample.

The sample originates from a study of CD8 T cells in Susac syndrome (dated by TCRdb to between 2018 and 2021). At the level of the whole study: The study used repertoire sequencing to test whether antigen drove CD8+ T cell activation and differentiation in Susac syndrome. Overall study results and their limits: The number of individuals in the TCR sequencing and HLA analysis was recognized as being relatively small.

Trimming leaves V shorter by 6 bases and J shorter by 12 bases, with the junction holding 9 bases beyond the gene matches. Its CDR3 holds 13 amino acids, cysteine through phenylalanine. The sequence is cut down to CDR3 DNA, 39 bases in frame from base 1. The germline V gene specifies KGHSH as CDR1 and LQKENI as CDR2. Peripheral blood CD8+ and CD4+ T cells from healthy donors, Susac syndrome patients and multiple sclerosis patients were profiled using high-throughput TCR beta sequencing. Healthy donors were included as age- and sex-matched controls. CD8+ TEMRA cells were enriched by FACS, while bulk CD8+ and CD4+ T cells were purified by magnetic negative isolation. Blood was drawn into EDTA tubes, processed within 24 hours, and PBMCs were isolated by density gradient centrifugation. PBMCs intended for TCR sequencing were cryopreserved in liquid nitrogen and thawed later in a water bath at 37 degrees C. Purity of sorted or isolated CD4+, CD8+ and CD8+ TEMRA cells was at least 90%.

Specimen: CD4+ T cells from PBMCs. The receptor chain draws on TRBV18 and TRBJ2-1, with 9 central nucleotides matching TRBD2. This clonotype was sampled from a human donor in good health. The DNA is as follows: TGTGCCAGCTCCCGAGGGGAGACTAGCGGGCAGTTCTTC. Its protein is CASSRGETSGQFF.